This record looks at one T cell receptor beta chain sequence and its context. Authors' methods: Amplification from reference gene primers served as the basis for estimated nucleated cell counts. Assay used: immunoSEQ multiplex PCR; TCRdb lists only in-frame clones, some missing. V and J calls and clone size are copied from that table; D and trimming were computed from the DNA. The sample contains 150,000 to 200,000 clones, 84% of which appear only once. The CDR3 loop spans 13 amino acids. CDR1 and CDR2 (germline): SGDLS, YYNGEE. The J segment lost 3 bases and the V segment lost 1 base, leaving 1 base of the junction unmatched. These data belong to a study of blood T cell repertoires in COVID-19. Study information: Italy, Spain and the United States were the sources of the convalescent and acute COVID-19 samples.

The sequenced sample consisted of PBMCs or T cells enriched from blood (not recorded which). The chain couples TRBV9 to TRBJ2-7, with 7 bases matching TRBD1. This receptor was obtained from a man aged 45-65 years who had recovered from COVID-19. CDR3 sequence: CASSVRQGYEQYF. The CDR3 DNA follows: TGTGCCAGCAGCGTACGACAGGGCTACGAGCAGTACTTC.